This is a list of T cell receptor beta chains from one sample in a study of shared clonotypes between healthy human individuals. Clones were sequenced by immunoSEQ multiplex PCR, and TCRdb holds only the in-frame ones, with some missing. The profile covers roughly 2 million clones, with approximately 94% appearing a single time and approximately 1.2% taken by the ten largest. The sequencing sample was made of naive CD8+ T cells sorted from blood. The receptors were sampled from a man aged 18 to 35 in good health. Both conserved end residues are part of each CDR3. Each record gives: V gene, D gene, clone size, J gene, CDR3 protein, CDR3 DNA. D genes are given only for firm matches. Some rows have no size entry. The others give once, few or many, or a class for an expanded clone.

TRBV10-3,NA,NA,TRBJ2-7,CATLNWGAYEQYF,TGTGCCACTTTGAATTGGGGAGCCTACGAGCAGTACTTC
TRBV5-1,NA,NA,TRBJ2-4,CASSLRATVYSPSAGNIQYF,TGCGCCAGCAGCTTGCGGGCGACAGTTTACTCACCCTCTGCCGGAAACATTCAGTACTTC
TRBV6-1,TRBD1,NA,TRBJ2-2,CASSDGRGWTGELFF,TGTGCCAGCAGTGACGGCAGGGGGTGGACCGGGGAGCTGTTTTTT
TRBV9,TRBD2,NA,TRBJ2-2,CASSVSGANTGELFF,TGTGCCAGCAGCGTTAGCGGGGCGAACACCGGGGAGCTGTTTTTT
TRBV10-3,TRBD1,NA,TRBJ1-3,CATSEDRSSGNTIYF,TGTGCCACCAGTGAGGACAGGAGCTCTGGAAACACCATATATTTT
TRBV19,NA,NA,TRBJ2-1,CASSASPVDEQFF,TGTGCCAGTAGTGCCAGTCCCGTGGATGAGCAGTTCTTC
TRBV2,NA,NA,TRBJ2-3,CASSVSEVEPDTQYF,TGTGCCAGCAGTGTTTCGGAGGTCGAACCTGATACGCAGTATTTT
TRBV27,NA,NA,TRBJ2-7,CASRDRTYEQYF,TGTGCCAGCAGGGACAGAACCTACGAGCAGTACTTC
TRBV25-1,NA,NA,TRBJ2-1,CASSEYSFDEQFF,TGTGCCAGCAGTGAATATTCGTTTGATGAGCAGTTCTTC
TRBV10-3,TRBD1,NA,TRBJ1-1,CAISTGTGETEAFF,TGTGCCATCAGTACCGGGACAGGGGAGACTGAAGCTTTCTTT
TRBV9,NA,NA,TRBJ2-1,CASSVARGVNNEQFF,TGTGCCAGCAGCGTAGCAAGGGGAGTAAACAATGAGCAGTTCTTC
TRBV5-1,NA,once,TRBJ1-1,CASSLGAVNTEAFF,TGCGCCAGCAGCTTGGGGGCAGTGAACACTGAAGCTTTCTTT
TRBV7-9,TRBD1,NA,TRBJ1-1,CASSWGQGRDTEAFF,TGTGCCAGCAGCTGGGGACAGGGGCGAGACACTGAAGCTTTCTTT
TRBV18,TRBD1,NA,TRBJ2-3,CASSPPGGGTDTQYF,TGTGCCAGCTCACCCCCAGGGGGCGGAACAGATACGCAGTATTTT
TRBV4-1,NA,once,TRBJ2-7,CASSQEEVGAYEQYF,TGCGCCAGCAGCCAAGAGGAAGTCGGGGCCTACGAGCAGTACTTC
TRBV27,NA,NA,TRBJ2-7,CASSYLGDRAEQYF,TGTGCCAGCAGTTATTTAGGAGATAGGGCCGAGCAGTACTTC
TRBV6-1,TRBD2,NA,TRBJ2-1,CASSDLAGVSDEQFF,TGTGCCAGCAGTGACCTAGCGGGGGTTTCGGATGAGCAGTTCTTC